Sequencing of this T cell receptor beta chain was carried out in a study of post-analysis software for immune sequencing data. Whole-study context: Relapsing-remitting, secondary progressive and progressive-relapsing forms of multiple sclerosis all featured among disease courses.

Unique-molecular-identifier-tagged TCR beta cDNA libraries were used. Around 500,000 cDNA molecules came from around 1 to 9.1 million T cells. One entry per CDR3 protein results from TCRdb running MiXCR on the PCR reads. Here the sample spans around 710,000 distinct CDR3 sequences, approximately 44% being singletons. This clonotype has more than one count but fewer than ten. Antigen specificity is unknown. Study findings and constraints: Versus controls, multiple sclerosis patients showed significantly lower diversity (normalized Chao1). Several TRBV segments (TRBV5-6, TRBV5-1 and TRBV20-1 among them) occurred more frequently in patients than in controls. Under the F measure, samples that were prepared in one batch clustered strongly together.

Germline CDR1 DFQATT, CDR2 SNEGSKA (reference sequence). The CDR3 runs 14 residues. The chain couples TRBV20-1 to TRBJ2-7, with a weak D call TRBD2 (5 bases). Sequencing was carried out using blood. This receptor was taken from a girl aged 10 to 17 with multiple sclerosis. CDR3 DNA sequence: TGCAGCGCCCCCCGGGTACTAGGGAATTACGAGCAGTACTTC. Its translation is CSAPRVLGNYEQYF.